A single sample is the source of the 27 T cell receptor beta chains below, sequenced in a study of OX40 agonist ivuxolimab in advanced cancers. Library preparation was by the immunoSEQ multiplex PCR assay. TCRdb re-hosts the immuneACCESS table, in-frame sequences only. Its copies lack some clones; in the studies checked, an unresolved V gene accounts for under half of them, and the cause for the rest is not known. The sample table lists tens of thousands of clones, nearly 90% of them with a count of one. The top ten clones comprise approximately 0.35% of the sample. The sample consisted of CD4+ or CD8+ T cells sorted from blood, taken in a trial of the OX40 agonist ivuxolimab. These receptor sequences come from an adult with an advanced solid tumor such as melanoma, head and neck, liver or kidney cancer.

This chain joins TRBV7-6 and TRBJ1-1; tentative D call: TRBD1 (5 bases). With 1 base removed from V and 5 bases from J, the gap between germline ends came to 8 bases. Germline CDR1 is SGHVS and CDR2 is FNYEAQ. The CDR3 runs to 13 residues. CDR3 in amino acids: CASSLGRVTEAFF. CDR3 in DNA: TGTGCCAGCAGCTTAGGCAGGGTTACTGAAGCTTTCTTT.

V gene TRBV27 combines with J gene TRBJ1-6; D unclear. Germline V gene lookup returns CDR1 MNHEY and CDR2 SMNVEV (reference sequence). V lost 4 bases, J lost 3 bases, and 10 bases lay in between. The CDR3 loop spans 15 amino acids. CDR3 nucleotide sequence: TGTGCCAGCAGTTCATGGACGGACTATAATTCACCCCTCCACTTT. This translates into CASSSWTDYNSPLHF.

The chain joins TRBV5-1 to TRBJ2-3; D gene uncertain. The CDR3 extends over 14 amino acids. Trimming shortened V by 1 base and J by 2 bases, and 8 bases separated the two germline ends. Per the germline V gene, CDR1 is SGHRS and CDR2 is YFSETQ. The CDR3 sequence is CASSLRVDTDTQYF. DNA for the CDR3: TGCGCCAGCAGCTTGCGTGTAGACACAGATACGCAGTATTTT.

CDR3 in amino acids: CASNSQGRHTQYF. In DNA form, the CDR3 reads TGTGCCAGCAATTCACAGGGGAGGCATACGCAGTATTTT. The chain couples TRBV6-1 to TRBJ2-3; D is perhaps TRBD1 (7 bases). CDR3 length equals 13 residues. Trimming cost V 7 bases and J 7 bases, with 15 bases left between them. From germline, CDR1 is MNHNS and CDR2 SASEGT.

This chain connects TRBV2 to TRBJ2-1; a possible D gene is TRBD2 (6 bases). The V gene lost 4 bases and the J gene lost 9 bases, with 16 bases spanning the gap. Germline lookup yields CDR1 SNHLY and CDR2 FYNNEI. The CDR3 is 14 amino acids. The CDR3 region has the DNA TGTGCCAGCAGTGGGGGACTCGGCGACCTTGAGCAGTTCTTC. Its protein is CASSGGLGDLEQFF.

The CDR3: CAIGGSMNTEAFF. CDR3 in DNA: TGTGCCATCGGTGGCAGCATGAACACTGAAGCTTTCTTT. This chain connects TRBV10-3 to TRBJ1-1; D call uncertain. This CDR3 spans 13 amino acids. V was clipped by 8 bases and J by 0 bases, with 10 bases between them. CDR1 and CDR2 from the germline V gene are ENHRY and SYGVKD.

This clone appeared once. The CDR3 protein is CASSVASEIWVEQYF. CDR3 nucleotide sequence: TGTGCCAGCAGCGTAGCTTCGGAGATCTGGGTCGAGCAGTACTTC. This chain uses TRBV9 with TRBJ2-7; no reliable D call. CDR3 length: 15 amino acids. V dropped 0 bases and J dropped 6 bases, with 16 bases sitting between them. Germline values: CDR1 SGDLS, CDR2 YYNGEE.

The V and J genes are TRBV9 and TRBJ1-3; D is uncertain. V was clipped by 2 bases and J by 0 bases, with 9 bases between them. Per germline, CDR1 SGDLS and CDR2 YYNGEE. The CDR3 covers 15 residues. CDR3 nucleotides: TGTGCCAGCAGCGTGGGGTTCCTCTCTGGAAACACCATATATTTT. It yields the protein CASSVGFLSGNTIYF.

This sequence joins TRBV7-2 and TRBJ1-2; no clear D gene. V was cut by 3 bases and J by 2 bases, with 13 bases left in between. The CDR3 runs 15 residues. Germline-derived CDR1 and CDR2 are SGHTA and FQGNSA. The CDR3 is CASSFSPDGNYGYTF. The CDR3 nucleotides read TGTGCCAGCAGCTTTTCTCCGGACGGGAACTATGGCTACACCTTC.

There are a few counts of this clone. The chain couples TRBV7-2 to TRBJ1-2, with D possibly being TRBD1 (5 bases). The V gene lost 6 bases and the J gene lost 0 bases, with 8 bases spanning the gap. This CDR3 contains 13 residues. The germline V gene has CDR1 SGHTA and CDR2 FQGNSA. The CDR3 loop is CASRTGPNYGYTF. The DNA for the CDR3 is TGTGCCAGCAGAACGGGACCTAACTATGGCTACACCTTC.

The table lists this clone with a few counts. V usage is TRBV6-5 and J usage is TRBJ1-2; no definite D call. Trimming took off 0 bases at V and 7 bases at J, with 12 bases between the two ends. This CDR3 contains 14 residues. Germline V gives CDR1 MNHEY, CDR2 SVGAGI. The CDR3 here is CASSYSKAALGYTF. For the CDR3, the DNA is TGTGCCAGCAGTTACTCGAAGGCAGCTCTTGGCTACACCTTC.

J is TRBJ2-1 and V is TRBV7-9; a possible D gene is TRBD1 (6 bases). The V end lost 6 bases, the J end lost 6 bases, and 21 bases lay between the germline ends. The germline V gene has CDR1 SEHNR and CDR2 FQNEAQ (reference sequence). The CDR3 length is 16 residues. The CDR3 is CASRPEGRTAINEQFF. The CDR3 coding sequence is TGTGCCAGCAGACCCGAGGGACGGACAGCGATCAATGAGCAGTTCTTC.

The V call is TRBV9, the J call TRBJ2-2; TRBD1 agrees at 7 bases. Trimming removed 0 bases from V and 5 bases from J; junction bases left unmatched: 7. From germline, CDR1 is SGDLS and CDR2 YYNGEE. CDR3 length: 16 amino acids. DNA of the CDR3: TGTGCCAGCAGCGTAGTAACAGGGGCCGATACCGGGGAGCTGTTTTTT. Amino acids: CASSVVTGADTGELFF.

The CDR3 sequence: CASSTDRAYNEQFF. CDR3 coding DNA: TGTGCCAGCAGCACGGACAGAGCCTACAATGAGCAGTTCTTC. The chain has TRBV2 and TRBJ2-1; a possible D gene is TRBD1 (6 bases). This CDR3 contains 14 residues. V lost 6 bases and J 2 bases, leaving 11 bases between the germline ends. Germline assignment: CDR1 SNHLY and CDR2 FYNNEI.

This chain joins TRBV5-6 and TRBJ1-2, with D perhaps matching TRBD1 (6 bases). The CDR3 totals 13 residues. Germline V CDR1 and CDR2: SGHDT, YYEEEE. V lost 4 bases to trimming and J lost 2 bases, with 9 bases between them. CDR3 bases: TGTGCCAGCAGCCCTGACAGGAACTATGGCTACACCTTC. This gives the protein CASSPDRNYGYTF.

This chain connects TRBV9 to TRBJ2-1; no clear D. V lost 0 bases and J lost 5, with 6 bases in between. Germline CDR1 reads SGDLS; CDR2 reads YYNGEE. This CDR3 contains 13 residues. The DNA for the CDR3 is TGTGCCAGCAGCGTAGCTCCCCACAATGAGCAGTTCTTC. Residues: CASSVAPHNEQFF.

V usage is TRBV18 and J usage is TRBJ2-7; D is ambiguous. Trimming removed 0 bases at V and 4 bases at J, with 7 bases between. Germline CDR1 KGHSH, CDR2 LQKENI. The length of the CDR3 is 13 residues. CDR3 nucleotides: TGTGCCAGCTCACCACCCCCAGGTTACGAGCAGTACTTC. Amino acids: CASSPPPGYEQYF.

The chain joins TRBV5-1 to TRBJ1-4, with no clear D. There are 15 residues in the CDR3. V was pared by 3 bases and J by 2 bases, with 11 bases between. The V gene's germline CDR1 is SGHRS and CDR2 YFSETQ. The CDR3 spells CASSWTGGTNEKLFF. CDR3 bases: TGCGCCAGCAGCTGGACGGGTGGGACTAATGAAAAACTGTTTTTT.

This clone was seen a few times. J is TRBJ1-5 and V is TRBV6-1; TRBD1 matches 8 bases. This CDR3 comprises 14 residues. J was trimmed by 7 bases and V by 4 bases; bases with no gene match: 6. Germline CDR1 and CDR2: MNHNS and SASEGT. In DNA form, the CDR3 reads TGTGCCAGCAGTGGTACCCGGGACAGGCAGCCCCAGCATTTT. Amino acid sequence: CASSGTRDRQPQHF.

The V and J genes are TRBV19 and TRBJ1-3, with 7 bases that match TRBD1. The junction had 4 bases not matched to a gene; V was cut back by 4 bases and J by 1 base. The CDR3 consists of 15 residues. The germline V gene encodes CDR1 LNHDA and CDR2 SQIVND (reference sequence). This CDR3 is CASSTTGSSGNTIYF. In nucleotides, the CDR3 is TGTGCCAGTAGTACGACAGGGAGTTCTGGAAACACCATATATTTT.

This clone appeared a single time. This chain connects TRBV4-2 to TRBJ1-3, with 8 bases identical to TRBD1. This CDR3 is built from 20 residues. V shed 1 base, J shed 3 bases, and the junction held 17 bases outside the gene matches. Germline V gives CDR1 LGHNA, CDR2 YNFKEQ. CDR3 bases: TGTGCCAGCAGCCAAGCTTTTGGGACAGGTTTAGTTTCGGATGGAAACACCATATATTTT. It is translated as CASSQAFGTGLVSDGNTIYF.

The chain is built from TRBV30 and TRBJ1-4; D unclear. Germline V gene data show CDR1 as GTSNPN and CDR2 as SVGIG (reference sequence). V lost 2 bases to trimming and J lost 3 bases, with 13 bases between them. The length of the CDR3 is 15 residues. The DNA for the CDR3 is TGTGCCTGGAGTCAAGGGTCCCCAGCTAATGAAAAACTGTTTTTT. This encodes CAWSQGSPANEKLFF.

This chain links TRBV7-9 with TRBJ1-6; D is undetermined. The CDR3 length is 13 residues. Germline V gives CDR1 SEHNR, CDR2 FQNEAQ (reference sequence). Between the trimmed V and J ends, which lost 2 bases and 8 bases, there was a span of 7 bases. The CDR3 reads CASSLLLDSPLHF. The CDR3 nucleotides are TGTGCCAGCAGCTTACTGCTGGATTCACCCCTCCACTTT.

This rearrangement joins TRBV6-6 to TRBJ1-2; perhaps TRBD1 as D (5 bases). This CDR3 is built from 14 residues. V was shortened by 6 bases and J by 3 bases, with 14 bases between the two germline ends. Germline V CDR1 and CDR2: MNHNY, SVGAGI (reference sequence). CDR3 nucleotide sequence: TGTGCCAGCAGCCCAGAGGGGTGGGACTATGGCTACACCTTC. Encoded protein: CASSPEGWDYGYTF.

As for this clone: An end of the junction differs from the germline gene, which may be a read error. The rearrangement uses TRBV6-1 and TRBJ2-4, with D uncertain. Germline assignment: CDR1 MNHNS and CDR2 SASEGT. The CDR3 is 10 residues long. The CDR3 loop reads CASSEARTQF. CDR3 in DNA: TGTGCCAGCAGTGAAGCTAGGACCCAATTC.

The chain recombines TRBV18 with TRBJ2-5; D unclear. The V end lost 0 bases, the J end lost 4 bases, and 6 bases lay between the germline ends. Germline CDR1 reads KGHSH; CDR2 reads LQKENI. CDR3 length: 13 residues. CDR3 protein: CASSPPIRETQYF. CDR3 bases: TGTGCCAGCTCACCACCCATTAGAGAGACCCAGTACTTC.

CDR3 region: CASSIGGSHEQYF. The CDR3 region has the DNA TGTGCCAGCAGCATAGGGGGAAGCCACGAGCAGTACTTC. The genes are TRBV14 and TRBJ2-7; D perhaps matches TRBD1 (6 bases). Trimming removed 5 bases from V and 5 bases from J, with 13 bases in between. CDR1 is SGHDN and CDR2 is FVKESK in the germline V gene. The CDR3 totals 13 residues.